The 2 T cell receptor beta chains listed next were all sequenced from one sample in a study of blood T cell repertoires in COVID-19. Generated by immunoSEQ multiplex PCR, the TCRdb table keeps only in-frame clones and is missing some. This table has just under 65,000 clones, about 80% appearing once. The sequencing sample was made of peripheral blood. The receptors here all came from a woman aged 80 or over with acute or convalescent COVID-19.

This clone was seen a few times. The chain combines TRBV3-1 (or the pseudogene TRBV3-2) with TRBJ1-6, with TRBD1 identical over 7 bases. This CDR3 comprises 18 residues. The germline CDR1 and CDR2 sequences are LGHDT and YNNKEL (reference sequence). V was clipped by 4 bases and J by 7 bases; unmatched bases: 16. The CDR3 region is CASSPGRPGGVRNSPLHF. The CDR3 coding sequence is TGTGCCAGCAGCCCGGGCCGGCCAGGGGGAGTCCGAAATTCACCCCTCCACTTT.

The DNA for the CDR3 is TGTGCCAGCTCACCAAGGCACGGGGTCGGCGAGACCCAGTACTTC. It is translated as CASSPRHGVGETQYF. The chain recombines TRBV18 with TRBJ2-5; D is possibly TRBD2 (5 bases). V was trimmed by 2 bases and J by 5 bases, leaving 15 bases between them. Looked up from germline, CDR1 is KGHSH and CDR2 is LQKENI. The CDR3 contains 15 residues.